The 3 T cell receptor beta chains given below trace back to one sample, sequenced in a study of shared clonotypes between healthy human individuals. TCRdb's table, derived via immunoSEQ multiplex PCR, lists solely in-frame clones and lacks some. The sample consists of 2,100,000 or so clones, roughly 95% of them appearing once. Specimen: naive CD4+ T cells sorted from blood. Indicated subset: CD45RA+ positively selected. The source is a man younger than 35 in good health.

The J gene is TRBJ2-2, the V gene TRBV30; possible D gene TRBD1, 6 bases. Trimming removed 4 bases from V and 4 bases from J, with 13 bases in between. Germline assignment: CDR1 GTSNPN and CDR2 SVGIG (reference sequence). The CDR3 runs to 14 residues. CDR3 amino acids: CAWTAGTSTGELFF. CDR3 nucleotides: TGTGCCTGGACGGCCGGGACAAGCACCGGGGAGCTGTTTTTT.

This rearrangement joins TRBV4-3 to TRBJ2-2; D ambiguous. There are 15 residues in the CDR3. Germline V gene lookup returns CDR1 LGHNA and CDR2 YSLEER. Trimming took 2 bases from V and 1 from J, leaving 8 bases between them. The CDR3 region has the DNA TGCGCCAGCAGCCAAAACAGCTTGAACACCGGGGAGCTGTTTTTT. It is translated as CASSQNSLNTGELFF.

This chain links TRBV6-5 with TRBJ1-5, with D tentatively TRBD1 (5 bases). The CDR3 is 14 amino acids. V lost 8 bases and J 5 bases, leaving 16 bases between the germline ends. Germline V gene data show CDR1 as MNHEY and CDR2 as SVGAGI. The CDR3 protein is CASSRGRGDQPQHF. The CDR3 DNA reads as TGTGCCAGCTCTCGGGGACGGGGGGATCAGCCCCAGCATTTT.